What follows are 19 T cell receptor beta chains derived from one specimen sequenced in a study of Ad26.COV2.S vaccination and SARS-CoV-2 variants. The treatment here: 19 received Ad26.COV2.S at low or high dose, single or two shots; roughly five received placebo; per-sample allocation not given. The study sampled participants on day 63 after the first vaccine or placebo injection. The data were produced by immunoSEQ multiplex PCR, yet TCRdb's version contains in-frame clones alone and is incomplete. The sample consists of hundreds of thousands of clones, around 89% of them appearing once. Sequenced material: peripheral blood, taken in a trial of Ad26.COV2.S vaccine versus placebo. All receptors derive from a person aged 18 to 65 who received the Ad26.COV2.S COVID-19 vaccine or a placebo.

The V call is TRBV30, the J call TRBJ1-5, with a tentative D call TRBD1 (5 bases). The germline V and J ends were trimmed by 1 base and 4 bases, with 11 bases remaining between them. This CDR3 region has 14 residues. CDR1 is GTSNPN, CDR2 SVGIG, per germline (reference sequence). The CDR3, as DNA: TGTGCCTGGAGTGACCAGGGTGGAAATCAGCCCCAGCATTTT. Its translation: CAWSDQGGNQPQHF.

J is TRBJ2-2 and V is TRBV13; perhaps TRBD1 as D (6 bases). This CDR3 is 16 amino acids long. The V and J ends lost 5 bases and 2 bases respectively, with 15 bases between them. Germline V CDR1 and CDR2: PRHDT, FYEKMQ (reference sequence). CDR3 nucleotides: TGTGCCAGCAGCCCTTCAAGGACAGCAAACACCGGGGAGCTGTTTTTT. It yields the protein CASSPSRTANTGELFF.

The chain employs TRBV10-1 and TRBJ1-5; 12 bases line up with TRBD1. Germline V gives CDR1 WNHNN, CDR2 SYGVQD (reference sequence). Trimming at V came to 8 bases and at J to 5 bases, leaving 7 bases not matched to a gene. This CDR3 spans 15 amino acids. CDR3 sequence: CASPRDRGRYQPQHF. CDR3 in DNA: TGCGCCAGCCCCCGGGACAGGGGGCGATATCAGCCCCAGCATTTT.

The chain combines TRBV2 with TRBJ1-1; no reliable D call. The CDR3 extends over 13 amino acids. Germline V gene data show CDR1 as SNHLY and CDR2 as FYNNEI. The V and J ends lost 7 bases and 6 bases respectively, with 15 bases between them. The CDR3 loop is CASKPPESAEAFF. The DNA for the CDR3 is TGTGCCAGCAAACCACCGGAGTCCGCTGAAGCTTTCTTT. Drawing the rest from reference TRBV2 and TRBJ1-1, the complete variable domain is EPEVTQTPSHQVTQMGQEVILRCVPISNHLYFYWYRQILGQKVEFLVSFYNNEISEKSEIFDDQFSVERPDGSNFTLKIRSTKLEDSAMYFCASKPPESAEAFFGQGTRLTVV.

The gene calls are TRBV14 and TRBJ1-4; the D is unclear. CDR1 and CDR2 from the germline V gene are SGHDN and FVKESK. The length of the CDR3 is 16 residues. V lost 4 bases and J lost 8, with 20 bases in between. CDR3 nucleotide sequence: TGTGCCAGCAGCCCACCAGGAGTCGCCCGGATAGAAAAACTGTTTTTT. It encodes CASSPPGVARIEKLFF.

V is TRBV19 and J is TRBJ2-1, with D tentatively TRBD2 (5 bases). CDR3 length equals 15 residues. The V gene lost 3 bases and the J gene lost 0 bases, with 9 bases spanning the gap. Germline V gives CDR1 LNHDA, CDR2 SQIVND (reference sequence). The CDR3 region is CASSISDSSYNEQFF. For the CDR3, the DNA is TGTGCCAGTAGTATCTCGGACTCCTCCTACAATGAGCAGTTCTTC.

The chain couples TRBV15 to TRBJ1-5; D perhaps matches TRBD1 (5 bases). The CDR3 has 15 amino acids. Germline V CDR1 and CDR2: LNHNV, YYDKDF (reference sequence). V dropped 1 base and J dropped 0 bases, with 7 bases sitting between them. The CDR3 protein is CATSRGTTSNQPQHF. The CDR3 bases are TGTGCCACCAGCAGAGGGACAACTAGCAATCAGCCCCAGCATTTT.

This clone appeared many times. The chain couples TRBV19 to TRBJ1-2; a possible D gene is TRBD1 (6 bases). The CDR3 length is 15 residues. V shed 0 bases and J shed 8 bases, with 16 bases lying between them. Per germline, CDR1 LNHDA and CDR2 SQIVND (reference sequence). CDR3 sequence reads: CASSIDLGHSQGYTF. The CDR3 DNA follows: TGTGCCAGTAGTATAGATCTGGGACATTCTCAGGGCTACACCTTC.

The chain recombines TRBV6-1 with TRBJ1-5, with 12 positions matching TRBD1. Germline V gives CDR1 MNHNS, CDR2 SASEGT. The V and J ends lost 3 bases and 6 bases, in that order; junction bases with no gene match: 6. The CDR3 contains 16 residues. In DNA form, the CDR3 reads TGTGCCAGCAGTGACTGGGGGACAGGGGGCCCTCAGCCCCAGCATTTT. Residues: CASSDWGTGGPQPQHF.

This chain links TRBV3-1 (or the pseudogene TRBV3-2) with TRBJ1-5; D gene uncertain. Trimming cost V 1 base and J 3 bases, with 7 bases left between them. The CDR3 is made up of 14 amino acids. Germline assignment: CDR1 LGHDT and CDR2 YNNKEL (reference sequence). CDR3 amino acids: CASSQGQNNQPQHF. The CDR3 region has the DNA TGTGCCAGCAGCCAAGGGCAGAACAATCAGCCCCAGCATTTT.

The chain recombines TRBV6-6 with TRBJ2-5, with 15 bases aligning to TRBD2. With the DNA end fitting TRBJ2-7 better, the J assignment may be wrong. Germline-derived CDR1 and CDR2 are MNHNY and SVGAGI (reference sequence). The CDR3 runs to 19 residues. The CDR3 DNA is TGTGCCAGCAGCTATGCACCGGGACTAGCGGGAGGAGGTCGGTACGAGCAGTACTTC. This translates into CASSYAPGLAGGGRYEQYF.

This clone appeared once. The chain joins TRBV19 to TRBJ2-3, with TRBD2 matching 9 bases. Germline V gene data show CDR1 as LNHDA and CDR2 as SQIVND (reference sequence). This CDR3 contains 16 residues. V lost 3 bases and J lost 6; bases outside the gene matches: 10. CDR3 amino acids: CASSILGGGAGDTQYF. CDR3 in DNA: TGTGCCAGTAGTATTCTCGGCGGGGGGGCCGGGGATACGCAGTATTTT.

The chain is built from TRBV11-2 and TRBJ1-1; D not resolved. The V and J ends lost 0 bases and 10 bases respectively, with 12 bases between them. CDR3 size: 13 residues. Germline V gene sequence: CDR1 SGHAT, CDR2 FQNNGV. CDR3 protein: CASSLDQVGLAFF. Written as DNA, the CDR3 is TGTGCCAGCAGCTTAGATCAAGTGGGGTTAGCTTTCTTT.

The chain has TRBV18 and TRBJ1-5; D possibly corresponds to TRBD1 (6 bases). The V gene's germline CDR1 is KGHSH and CDR2 LQKENI. Trimming pared 2 bases from V and 5 bases from J, leaving 10 bases between. The CDR3 is 14 residues long. This CDR3 is CASSPGGADQPQHF. In DNA, the CDR3 is TGTGCCAGCTCACCAGGGGGCGCAGATCAGCCCCAGCATTTT.

The chain joins TRBV19 to TRBJ2-3; maybe TRBD1 (5 bases). Germline assignment: CDR1 LNHDA and CDR2 SQIVND (reference sequence). V was clipped by 6 bases and J by 2 bases, with 9 bases between them. The length of the CDR3 is 13 residues. The DNA of the CDR3 is TGTGCCAGTAGCGGACACCTCACAGATACGCAGTATTTT. It yields the protein CASSGHLTDTQYF.

About this clone: The same CDR3 arises from other DNA sequences in this sample as well. V and J are TRBV18 and TRBJ2-7; perhaps TRBD1 as D (5 bases). CDR3 size: 12 residues. V was pared by 6 bases and J by 7 bases, with 13 bases between. CDR1 is KGHSH, CDR2 LQKENI, per germline. The CDR3 loop is CASSPGSGEQYF. DNA for the CDR3: TGTGCCAGCTCCCCAGGGTCTGGGGAGCAGTACTTC.

This rearrangement joins TRBV9 to TRBJ2-3; D not resolved. CDR1 is SGDLS, CDR2 YYNGEE, per germline. Between the trimmed V and J ends, which lost 4 bases and 1 base, there was a span of 16 bases. The CDR3 runs 16 residues. CDR3 nucleotide sequence: TGTGCCAGCAGCCCCCGAAGTAGATTTGGCACAGATACGCAGTATTTT. This encodes CASSPRSRFGTDTQYF. The full variable domain, rest sourced from reference TRBV9 and TRBJ2-3, is DSGVTQTPKHLITATGQRVTLRCSPRSGDLSVYWYQQSLDQGLQFLIQYYNGEERAKGNILERFSAQQFPDLHSELNLSSLELGDSALYFCASSPRSRFGTDTQYFGPGTRLTVL.

The V call is TRBV5-1, the J call TRBJ2-3; tentatively, D is TRBD2 (5 bases). V dropped 4 bases and J dropped 0 bases, with 9 bases sitting between them. Germline CDR1 and CDR2: SGHRS and YFSETQ. The CDR3 length is 14 residues. CDR3 coding DNA: TGCGCCAGCAGCCTGACTACCAGCACAGATACGCAGTATTTT. Translating it yields CASSLTTSTDTQYF.

This rearrangement joins TRBV29-1 to TRBJ1-1, with D uncertain. This CDR3 has 11 residues. Trimming pared 7 bases from V and 1 base from J, leaving 7 bases between. Germline V gives CDR1 SQVTM, CDR2 ANQGSEA. CDR3 sequence reads: CSAKENTEAFF. The CDR3 DNA is TGCAGCGCCAAGGAGAACACTGAAGCTTTCTTT.